The present entry profiles one T cell receptor beta chain with its context. The assay used deep level. The protocol was immunoSEQ multiplex PCR, while the TCRdb copy is restricted to in-frame clones and leaves out a portion. This table holds millions of clones, approximately 95% found once. V shed 4 bases, J shed 2 bases, and the junction held 16 bases outside the gene matches. Germline V gene sequence: CDR1 MGHRA, CDR2 YSYEKL. The CDR3 runs 19 residues. This sample was taken from a study of shared clonotypes between healthy human individuals. Background on the study: Each donor's CD4 naive and CD4 memory cells filled three plates apiece, CD8 naive two, and CD8 memory one.

The chain is built from TRBV4-1 and TRBJ2-7; 11 bases line up with TRBD2. Sequencing input: naive CD4+ T cells from PBMCs. This sample's subset: CD45RA+ positively selected. The clonotype was recovered from a young man in good health. Some clones in this sample may be carry-over from other donors' samples. CDR3 in amino acids: CASSRSYGASGRPTYEQYF. In DNA, the CDR3 is TGCGCCAGCAGCCGAAGCTACGGGGCTAGCGGGAGGCCCACCTACGAGCAGTACTTC.